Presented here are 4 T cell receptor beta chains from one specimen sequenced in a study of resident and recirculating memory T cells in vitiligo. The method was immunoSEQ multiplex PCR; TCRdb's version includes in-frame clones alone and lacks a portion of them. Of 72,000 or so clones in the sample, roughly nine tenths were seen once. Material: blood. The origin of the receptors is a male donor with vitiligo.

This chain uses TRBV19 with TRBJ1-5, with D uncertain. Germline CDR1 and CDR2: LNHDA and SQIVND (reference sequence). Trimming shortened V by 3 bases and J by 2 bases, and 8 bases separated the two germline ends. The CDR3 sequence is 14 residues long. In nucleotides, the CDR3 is TGTGCCAGTAGTATGAGGGTCGGCAATCAGCCCCAGCATTTT. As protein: CASSMRVGNQPQHF. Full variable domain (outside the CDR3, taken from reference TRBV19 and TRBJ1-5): DGGITQSPKYLFRKEGQNVTLSCEQNLNHDAMYWYRQDPGQGLRLIYYSQIVNDFQKGDIAEGYSVSREKKESFPLTVTSAQKNPTAFYLCASSMRVGNQPQHFGDGTRLSIL.

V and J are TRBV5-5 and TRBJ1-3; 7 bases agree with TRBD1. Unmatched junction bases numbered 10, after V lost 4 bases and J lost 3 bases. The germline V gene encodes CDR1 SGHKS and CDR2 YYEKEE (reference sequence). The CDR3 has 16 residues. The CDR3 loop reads CASSPQGQSNGNTIYF. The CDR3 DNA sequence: TGTGCCAGCAGCCCTCAGGGACAGAGCAATGGAAACACCATATATTTT.

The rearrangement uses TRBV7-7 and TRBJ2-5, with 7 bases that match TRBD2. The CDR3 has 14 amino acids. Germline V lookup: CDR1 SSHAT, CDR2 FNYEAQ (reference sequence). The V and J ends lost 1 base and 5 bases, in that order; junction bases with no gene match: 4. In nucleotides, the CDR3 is TGTGCCAGCAGCTTAGGGTCAGCGGGGGAGACCCAGTACTTC. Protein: CASSLGSAGETQYF.

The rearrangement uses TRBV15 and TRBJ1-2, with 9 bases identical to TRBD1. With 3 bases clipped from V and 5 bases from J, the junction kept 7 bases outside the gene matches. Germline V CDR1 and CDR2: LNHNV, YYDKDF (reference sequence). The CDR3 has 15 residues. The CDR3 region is CATSRVGTGSYGYTF. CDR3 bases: TGTGCCACCAGCAGGGTTGGGACAGGGTCTTATGGCTACACCTTC.